Listed below are T cell receptor beta chains from one sample, sequenced in a study of sequential checkpoint blockade in melanoma. The assay was immunoSEQ multiplex PCR, and TCRdb's table has in-frame clones only and misses some. The sample records approximately 6,000 clones, roughly 26% being singletons. Here the sequenced sample was tumor tissue (inferred from file names), taken from a patient given nivolumab and ipilimumab in sequence. The receptor source for this set is a human donor with melanoma. The CDR3 runs from the conserved cysteine through the conserved F or W. A D gene is named only where the DNA matches it firmly. Where a row states a size, it is once, few, many or the class of an expanded clone; other rows omit it.

j_gene: TRBJ2-7; d_gene: NA; abundance: NA; v_gene: TRBV6-8; CDR3aa: CASSYDSSSYEQYF; CDR3nt: TGTGCCAGCAGTTACGACAGTAGCTCCTACGAGCAGTACTTC
j_gene: TRBJ1-5; d_gene: NA; abundance: NA; v_gene: TRBV10-2; CDR3aa: CASSVALNQPQHF; CDR3nt: TGCGCCAGCAGTGTGGCACTAAATCAGCCCCAGCATTTT
j_gene: TRBJ1-5; d_gene: NA; abundance: medium-sized; v_gene: TRBV11-3; CDR3aa: CASSLYGQIQPQHF; CDR3nt: TGTGCCAGCAGCTTATATGGGCAGATTCAGCCCCAGCATTTT
j_gene: TRBJ2-1; d_gene: TRBD2; abundance: NA; v_gene: TRBV6-8; CDR3aa: CASNSLGGGALINEQFF; CDR3nt: TGTGCCAGCAACTCCCTGGGCGGGGGGGCCCTCATCAATGAGCAGTTCTTC
j_gene: TRBJ1-2; d_gene: TRBD1; abundance: NA; v_gene: TRBV28; CDR3aa: CASSYDRGGYTF; CDR3nt: TGTGCCAGCAGTTATGACAGGGGCGGCTACACCTTC
j_gene: TRBJ1-3; d_gene: NA; abundance: NA; v_gene: TRBV10-2; CDR3aa: CASGEQGNTIYF; CDR3nt: TGCGCCAGCGGGGAACAGGGAAACACCATATATTTT
j_gene: TRBJ2-7; d_gene: TRBD1; abundance: few; v_gene: TRBV5-1; CDR3aa: CASSSSGTGTYEQYF; CDR3nt: TGCGCCAGCAGCTCCTCCGGGACAGGGACCTACGAGCAGTACTTC
j_gene: TRBJ2-3; d_gene: TRBD2; abundance: many; v_gene: TRBV11-3; CDR3aa: CASSGGTSMSDTQYF; CDR3nt: TGTGCCAGCAGCGGGGGGACTAGCATGTCGGATACGCAGTATTTT
j_gene: TRBJ1-5; d_gene: TRBD1; abundance: once; v_gene: TRBV5-1; CDR3aa: CASSDGQGHQPQHF; CDR3nt: TGCGCCAGCAGCGATGGACAGGGGCATCAGCCCCAGCATTTT
j_gene: TRBJ1-2; d_gene: NA; abundance: NA; v_gene: TRBV7-7; CDR3aa: CASSLTGVHGGYTF; CDR3nt: TGTGCCAGCAGCTTAACCGGGGTCCACGGGGGCTACACCTTC
j_gene: TRBJ2-7; d_gene: NA; abundance: NA; v_gene: TRBV6-8; CDR3aa: CASSYADPSRGTYEQYF; CDR3nt: TGTGCCAGCAGTTACGCAGACCCCTCTCGGGGCACCTACGAGCAGTACTTC
j_gene: TRBJ2-7; d_gene: TRBD2; abundance: NA; v_gene: TRBV5-1; CDR3aa: CASSLISGSNYEQYF; CDR3nt: TGCGCCAGCAGCCTCATTAGCGGGAGTAATTACGAGCAGTACTTC
j_gene: TRBJ2-3; d_gene: NA; abundance: NA; v_gene: TRBV5-1; CDR3aa: CASSLEGSTDTQYF; CDR3nt: TGCGCCAGCAGCTTGGAGGGCAGCACAGATACGCAGTATTTT
j_gene: TRBJ2-3; d_gene: NA; abundance: NA; v_gene: TRBV10-2; CDR3aa: CASSEASTDTQYF; CDR3nt: TGCGCCAGCAGTGAAGCGAGCACAGATACGCAGTATTTT
j_gene: TRBJ1-1; d_gene: NA; abundance: NA; v_gene: TRBV29-1; CDR3aa: CSVGDTNTEAFF; CDR3nt: TGCAGCGTGGGGGACACGAACACTGAAGCTTTCTTT
j_gene: TRBJ2-3; d_gene: NA; abundance: few; v_gene: TRBV7-2; CDR3aa: CASSLNLRDTQYF; CDR3nt: TGTGCCAGCAGCTTAAACCTGAGGGATACGCAGTATTTT
j_gene: TRBJ2-2; d_gene: NA; abundance: NA; v_gene: TRBV5-1; CDR3aa: CASSPQGYSGELFF; CDR3nt: TGCGCCAGCAGCCCACAGGGATACTCCGGGGAGCTGTTTTTT
j_gene: TRBJ1-2; d_gene: TRBD1; abundance: few; v_gene: TRBV28; CDR3aa: CASSLRDSYGYTF; CDR3nt: TGTGCCAGCAGTTTACGGGACAGCTATGGCTACACCTTC
j_gene: TRBJ1-2; d_gene: NA; abundance: NA; v_gene: TRBV18; CDR3aa: CASSLGALNYGYTF; CDR3nt: TGTGCCAGCTCACTGGGAGCGTTAAACTATGGCTACACCTTC
j_gene: TRBJ2-2; d_gene: TRBD2; abundance: once; v_gene: TRBV5-1; CDR3aa: CASSLSSGKNTGELFF; CDR3nt: TGCGCCAGCAGCTTGTCTAGCGGAAAAAACACCGGGGAGCTGTTTTTT
j_gene: TRBJ2-3; d_gene: TRBD2; abundance: NA; v_gene: TRBV19; CDR3aa: CASSFNSGSYVSTDTQYF; CDR3nt: TGTGCCAGTAGTTTCAATAGCGGGAGTTATGTTAGCACAGATACGCAGTATTTT
j_gene: TRBJ2-5; d_gene: TRBD2; abundance: few; v_gene: TRBV18; CDR3aa: CASSPISGSYETQYF; CDR3nt: TGTGCCAGCTCACCCATTAGCGGGAGTTATGAGACCCAGTACTTC
j_gene: TRBJ2-1; d_gene: TRBD2; abundance: medium-sized; v_gene: TRBV6-8; CDR3aa: CAISSLAGGDNEQFF; CDR3nt: TGTGCCATCAGCTCCCTAGCGGGGGGGGACAATGAGCAGTTCTTC
j_gene: TRBJ2-5; d_gene: NA; abundance: medium-sized; v_gene: TRBV11-3; CDR3aa: CASSAGLFQETQYF; CDR3nt: TGTGCCAGCAGCGCCGGACTGTTCCAAGAGACCCAGTACTTC
j_gene: TRBJ2-2; d_gene: TRBD1; abundance: large; v_gene: TRBV9; CDR3aa: CASSPRDSYLNTGELFF; CDR3nt: TGTGCCAGCAGCCCCAGGGACAGCTATCTAAACACCGGGGAGCTGTTTTTT
j_gene: TRBJ2-7; d_gene: TRBD2; abundance: medium-sized; v_gene: TRBV11-3; CDR3aa: CASSASTSGNPYEQYF; CDR3nt: TGTGCCAGCAGCGCATCGACTAGCGGAAATCCCTACGAGCAGTACTTC
j_gene: TRBJ2-1; d_gene: NA; abundance: NA; v_gene: TRBV29-1; CDR3aa: CSVKSGTPNEQFF; CDR3nt: TGCAGCGTTAAGTCCGGGACTCCGAATGAGCAGTTCTTC
j_gene: TRBJ1-4; d_gene: TRBD1; abundance: many; v_gene: TRBV9; CDR3aa: CASSLATGGGEKLFF; CDR3nt: TGTGCCAGCAGCTTAGCGACAGGGGGAGGTGAAAAACTGTTTTTT
j_gene: TRBJ2-1; d_gene: TRBD2; abundance: NA; v_gene: TRBV11-3; CDR3aa: CASSFTSGIPNEQFF; CDR3nt: TGTGCCAGCAGCTTTACTAGCGGGATTCCCAATGAGCAGTTCTTC
j_gene: TRBJ1-1; d_gene: NA; abundance: few; v_gene: TRBV6-8; CDR3aa: CASSPELNTEAFF; CDR3nt: TGTGCCAGCAGTCCAGAGTTGAACACTGAAGCTTTCTTT
j_gene: TRBJ2-1; d_gene: NA; abundance: few; v_gene: TRBV6-8; CDR3aa: CASSWGHNNEQFF; CDR3nt: TGTGCCAGTTCATGGGGGCATAACAATGAGCAGTTCTTC
j_gene: TRBJ2-7; d_gene: NA; abundance: medium-sized; v_gene: TRBV9; CDR3aa: CASSVADFSYEQYF; CDR3nt: TGTGCCAGCAGCGTAGCTGACTTCAGCTACGAGCAGTACTTC
j_gene: TRBJ2-7; d_gene: NA; abundance: few; v_gene: TRBV6-8; CDR3aa: CASSYHSNQGEQYF; CDR3nt: TGTGCCAGCAGTTACCATTCAAACCAAGGGGAGCAGTACTTC
j_gene: TRBJ2-1; d_gene: NA; abundance: few; v_gene: TRBV6-8; CDR3aa: CASSYRVGRNNEQFF; CDR3nt: TGTGCCAGCAGTTACCGAGTCGGGAGAAACAATGAGCAGTTCTTC
j_gene: TRBJ2-3; d_gene: NA; abundance: many; v_gene: TRBV6-8; CDR3aa: CASSGGVETDTQYF; CDR3nt: TGTGCCAGCAGTGGAGGGGTAGAAACAGATACGCAGTATTTT
j_gene: TRBJ2-5; d_gene: NA; abundance: medium-sized; v_gene: TRBV11-3; CDR3aa: CASSPPVRGVGETQYF; CDR3nt: TGTGCCAGCAGCCCTCCAGTCAGGGGGGTAGGAGAGACCCAGTACTTC